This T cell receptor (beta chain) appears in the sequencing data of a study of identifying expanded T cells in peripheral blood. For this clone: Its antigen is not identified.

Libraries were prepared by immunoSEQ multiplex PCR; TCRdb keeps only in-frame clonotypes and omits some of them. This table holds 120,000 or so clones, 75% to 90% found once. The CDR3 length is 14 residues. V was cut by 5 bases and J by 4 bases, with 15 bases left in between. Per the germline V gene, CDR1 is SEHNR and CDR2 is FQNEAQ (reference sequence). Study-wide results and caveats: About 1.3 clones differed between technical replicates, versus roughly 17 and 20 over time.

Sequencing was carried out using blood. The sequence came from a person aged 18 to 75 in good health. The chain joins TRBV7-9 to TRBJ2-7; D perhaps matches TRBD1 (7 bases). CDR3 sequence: CASSPSTGTYEQYF. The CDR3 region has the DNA TGTGCCAGCAGCCCGTCGACAGGGACTTACGAGCAGTACTTC.